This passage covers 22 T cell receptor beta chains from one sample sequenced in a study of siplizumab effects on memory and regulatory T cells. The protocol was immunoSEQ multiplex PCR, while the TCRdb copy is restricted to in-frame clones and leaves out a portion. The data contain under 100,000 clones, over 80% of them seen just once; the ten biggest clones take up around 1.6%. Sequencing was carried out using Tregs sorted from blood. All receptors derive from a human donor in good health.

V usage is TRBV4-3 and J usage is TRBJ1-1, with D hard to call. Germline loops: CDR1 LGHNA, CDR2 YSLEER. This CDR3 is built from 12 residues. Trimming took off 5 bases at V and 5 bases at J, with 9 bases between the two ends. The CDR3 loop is CASSYGRTEAFF. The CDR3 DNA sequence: TGCGCCAGCAGCTACGGGAGAACTGAAGCTTTCTTT.

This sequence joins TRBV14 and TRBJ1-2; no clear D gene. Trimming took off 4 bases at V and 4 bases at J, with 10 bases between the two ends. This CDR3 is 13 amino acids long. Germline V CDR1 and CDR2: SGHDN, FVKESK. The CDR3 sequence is CASSRAQSYGYTF. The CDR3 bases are TGTGCCAGCAGCCGAGCCCAGTCCTATGGCTACACCTTC.

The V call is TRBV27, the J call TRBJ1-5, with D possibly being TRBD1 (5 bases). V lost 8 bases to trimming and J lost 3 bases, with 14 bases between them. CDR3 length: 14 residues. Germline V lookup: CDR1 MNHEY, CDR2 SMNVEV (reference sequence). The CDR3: CASRRDSPNQPQHF. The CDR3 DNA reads TGTGCCAGCCGGAGAGACAGCCCCAATCAGCCCCAGCATTTT.

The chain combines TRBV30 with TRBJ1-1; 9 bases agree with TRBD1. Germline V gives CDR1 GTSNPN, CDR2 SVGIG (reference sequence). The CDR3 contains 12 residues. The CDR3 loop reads CAWDRENTEAFF. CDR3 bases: TGTGCTTGGGACAGGGAGAACACTGAAGCTTTCTTT.

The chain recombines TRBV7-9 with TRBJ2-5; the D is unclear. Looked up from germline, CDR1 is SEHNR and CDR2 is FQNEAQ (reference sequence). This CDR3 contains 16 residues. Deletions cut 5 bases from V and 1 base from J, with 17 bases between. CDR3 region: CASSPGSGPGQETQYF. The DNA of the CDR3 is TGTGCCAGCAGCCCCGGTTCGGGCCCGGGCCAAGAGACCCAGTACTTC.

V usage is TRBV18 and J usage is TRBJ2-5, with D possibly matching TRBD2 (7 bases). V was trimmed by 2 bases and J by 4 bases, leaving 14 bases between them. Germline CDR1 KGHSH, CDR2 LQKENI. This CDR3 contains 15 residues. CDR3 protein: CASSPVGGGRETQYF. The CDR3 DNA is TGTGCCAGCTCACCAGTCGGCGGGGGCAGAGAGACCCAGTACTTC. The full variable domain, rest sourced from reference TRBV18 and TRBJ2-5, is NAGVMQNPRHLVRRRGQEARLRCSPMKGHSHVYWYRQLPEEGLKFMVYLQKENIIDESGMPKERFSAEFPKEGPSILRIQQVVRGDSAAYFCASSPVGGGRETQYFGPGTRLLVL.

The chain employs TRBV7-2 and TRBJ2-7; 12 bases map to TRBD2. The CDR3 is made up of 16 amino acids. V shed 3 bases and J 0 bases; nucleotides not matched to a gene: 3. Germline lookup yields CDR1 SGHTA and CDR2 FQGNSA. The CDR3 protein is CASSFLAGGNSYEQYF. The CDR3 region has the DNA TGTGCCAGCAGCTTTCTAGCGGGGGGGAACTCCTACGAGCAGTACTTC.

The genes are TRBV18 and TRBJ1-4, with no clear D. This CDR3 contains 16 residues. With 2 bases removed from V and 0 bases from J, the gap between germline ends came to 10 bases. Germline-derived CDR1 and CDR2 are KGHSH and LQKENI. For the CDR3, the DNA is TGTGCCAGCTCACCAAAGGTGATTTCAACTAATGAAAAACTGTTTTTT. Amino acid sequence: CASSPKVISTNEKLFF.

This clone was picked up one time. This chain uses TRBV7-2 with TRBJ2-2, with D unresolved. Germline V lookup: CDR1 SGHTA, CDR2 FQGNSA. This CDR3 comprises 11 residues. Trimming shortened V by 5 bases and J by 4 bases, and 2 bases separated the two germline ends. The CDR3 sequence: CASSPTGELFF. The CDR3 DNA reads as TGTGCCAGCAGCCCCACCGGGGAGCTGTTTTTT. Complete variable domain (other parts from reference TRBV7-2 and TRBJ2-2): GAGVSQSPSNKVTEKGKDVELRCDPISGHTALYWYRQSLGQGLEFLIYFQGNSAPDKSGLPSDRFSAERTGGSVSTLTIQRTQQEDSAVYLCASSPTGELFFGEGSRLTVL.

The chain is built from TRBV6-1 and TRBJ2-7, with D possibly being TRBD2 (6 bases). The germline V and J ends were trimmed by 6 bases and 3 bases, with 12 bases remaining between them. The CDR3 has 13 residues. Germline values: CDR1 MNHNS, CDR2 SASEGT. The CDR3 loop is CASRGTWGYEQYF. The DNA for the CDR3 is TGTGCCAGCAGGGGGACTTGGGGCTACGAGCAGTACTTC.

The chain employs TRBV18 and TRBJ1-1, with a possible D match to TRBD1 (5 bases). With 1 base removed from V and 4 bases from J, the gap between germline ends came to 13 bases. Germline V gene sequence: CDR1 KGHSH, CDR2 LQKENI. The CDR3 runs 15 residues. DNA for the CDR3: TGTGCCAGCTCACCACTCGCCGGGACTGGCACTGAAGCTTTCTTT. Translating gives CASSPLAGTGTEAFF.

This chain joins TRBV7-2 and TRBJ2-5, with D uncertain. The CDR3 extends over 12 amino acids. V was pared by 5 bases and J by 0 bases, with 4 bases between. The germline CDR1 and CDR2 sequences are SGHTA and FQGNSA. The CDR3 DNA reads TGTGCCAGCAGCCCTTACCAAGAGACCCAGTACTTC. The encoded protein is CASSPYQETQYF.

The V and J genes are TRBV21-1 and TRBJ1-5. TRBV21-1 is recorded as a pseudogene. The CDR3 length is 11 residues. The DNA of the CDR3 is TGTGCCAGCACTTGGAATCAGCCCCAGCATTTT. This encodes CASTWNQPQHF.

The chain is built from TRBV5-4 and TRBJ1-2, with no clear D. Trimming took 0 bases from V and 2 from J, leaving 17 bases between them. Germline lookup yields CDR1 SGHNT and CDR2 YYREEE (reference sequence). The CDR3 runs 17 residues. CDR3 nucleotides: TGTGCCAGCAGCTTGGGAGGACTGGGGATGACAAACTATGGCTACACCTTC. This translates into CASSLGGLGMTNYGYTF.

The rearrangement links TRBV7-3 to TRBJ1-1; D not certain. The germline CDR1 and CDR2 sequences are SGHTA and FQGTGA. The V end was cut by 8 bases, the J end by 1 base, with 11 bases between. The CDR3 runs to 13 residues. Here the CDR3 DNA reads TGTGCCAGCGGTAGGACCGGGAACACTGAAGCTTTCTTT. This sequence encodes CASGRTGNTEAFF. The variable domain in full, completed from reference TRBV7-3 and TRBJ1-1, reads GAGVSQTPSNKVTEKGKYVELRCDPISGHTALYWYRQSLGQGPEFLIYFQGTGAADDSGLPNDRFFAVRPEGSVSTLKIQRTERGDSAVYLCASGRTGNTEAFFGQGTRLTVV.

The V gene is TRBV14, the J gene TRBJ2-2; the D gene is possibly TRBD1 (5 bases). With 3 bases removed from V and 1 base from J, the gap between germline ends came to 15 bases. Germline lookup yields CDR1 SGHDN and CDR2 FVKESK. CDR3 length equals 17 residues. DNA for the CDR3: TGTGCCAGCAGCCACCGGGCAGGGCCCCTGAACACCGGGGAGCTGTTTTTT. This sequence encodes CASSHRAGPLNTGELFF. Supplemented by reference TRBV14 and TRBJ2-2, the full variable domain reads EAGVTQFPSHSVIEKGQTVTLRCDPISGHDNLYWYRRVMGKEIKFLLHFVKESKQDESGMPNNRFLAERTGGTYSTLKVQPAELEDSGVYFCASSHRAGPLNTGELFFGEGSRLTVL.

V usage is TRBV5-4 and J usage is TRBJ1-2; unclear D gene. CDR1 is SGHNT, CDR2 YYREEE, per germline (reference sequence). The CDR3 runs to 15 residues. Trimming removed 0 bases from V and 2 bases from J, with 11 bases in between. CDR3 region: CASSLEPAGNYGYTF. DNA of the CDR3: TGTGCCAGCAGCTTGGAACCGGCCGGAAACTATGGCTACACCTTC.

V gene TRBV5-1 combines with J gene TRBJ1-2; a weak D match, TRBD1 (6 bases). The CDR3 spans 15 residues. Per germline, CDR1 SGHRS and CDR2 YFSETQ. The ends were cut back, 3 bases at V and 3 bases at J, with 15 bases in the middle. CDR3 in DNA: TGCGCCAGCAGCTGGGGGGCGGACAACGACTATGGCTACACCTTC. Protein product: CASSWGADNDYGYTF.

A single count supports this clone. CDR3 coding DNA: TGTGCCAGCAGCTTAGAGGAGGGGCCGGGCAATCAGCCCCAGCATTTT. It codes for CASSLEEGPGNQPQHF. This chain uses TRBV7-2 with TRBJ1-5; a weak D match, TRBD1 (5 bases). CDR3 length: 16 amino acids. From germline, CDR1 is SGHTA and CDR2 FQGNSA. V dropped 1 base and J dropped 2 bases, with 12 bases sitting between them.

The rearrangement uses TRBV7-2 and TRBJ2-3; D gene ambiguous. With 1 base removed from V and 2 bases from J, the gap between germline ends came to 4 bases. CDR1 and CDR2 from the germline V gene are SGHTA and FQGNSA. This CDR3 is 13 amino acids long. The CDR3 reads CASSLGHTDTQYF. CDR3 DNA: TGTGCCAGCAGCTTAGGCCACACAGATACGCAGTATTTT. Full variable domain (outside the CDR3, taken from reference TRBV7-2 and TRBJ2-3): GAGVSQSPSNKVTEKGKDVELRCDPISGHTALYWYRQSLGQGLEFLIYFQGNSAPDKSGLPSDRFSAERTGGSVSTLTIQRTQQEDSAVYLCASSLGHTDTQYFGPGTRLTVL.

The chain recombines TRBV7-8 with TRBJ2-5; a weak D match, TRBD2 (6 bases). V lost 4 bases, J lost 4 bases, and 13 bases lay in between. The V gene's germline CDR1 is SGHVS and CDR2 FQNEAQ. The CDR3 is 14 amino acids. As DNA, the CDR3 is TGTGCCAGCAGCTCGCGGGGAGTCTTAGAGACCCAGTACTTC. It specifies CASSSRGVLETQYF. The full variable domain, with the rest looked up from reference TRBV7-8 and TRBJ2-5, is GAGVSQSPRYKVAKRGQDVALRCDPISGHVSLFWYQQALGQGPEFLTYFQNEAQLDKSGLPSDRFFAERPEGSVSTLKIQRTQQEDSAVYLCASSSRGVLETQYFGPGTRLLVL.

The CDR3 loop reads CASSFHGNNFQETQYF. CDR3 DNA sequence: TGCGCCAGCAGCTTTCATGGGAACAATTTTCAAGAGACCCAGTACTTC. V usage is TRBV5-1 and J usage is TRBJ2-5; no clear D. V was cut by 2 bases and J by 2 bases, with 16 bases left in between. The CDR3 spans 16 residues. Germline CDR1 and CDR2: SGHRS and YFSETQ.